The 16 T cell receptor beta chains listed next were all sequenced from one sample in a study of T-cell memory formation after mild COVID-19. TCRdb recomputed calls from the 5' RACE reads with MiXCR, one row per CDR3 protein. This table has about 340,000 distinct CDR3 sequences, over 13% appearing once. The source material was PBMCs or a T cell subset sorted from them (not recorded which). These TCRs come from a man aged 18 to 35 who had mild COVID-19 (a few samples of this study predate the infection). Cell type and time point are not known.

In its sample, this clonotype was seen many times. The chain is built from TRBV6-1 and TRBJ2-5; D uncertain. V lost 0 bases, J lost 4 bases, and 3 bases lay in between. Germline V CDR1 and CDR2: MNHNS, SASEGT. CDR3 size: 12 residues. CDR3 region: CASSEALETQYF. In nucleotides, the CDR3 is TGTGCCAGCAGTGAAGCTTTAGAGACCCAGTACTTC.

This clonotype was seen repeatedly, ten times or more. The chain combines TRBV6-2 or TRBV6-3 with TRBJ1-1, with D possibly matching TRBD1 (5 bases). Germline values: CDR1 MNHEY, CDR2 SVGEGT. Trimming pared 2 bases from V and 2 bases from J, leaving 6 bases between. The CDR3 spans 13 residues. This CDR3 reads CASSYRDNTEAFF. The CDR3 DNA reads TGTGCCAGCAGTTACCGGGACAACACTGAAGCTTTCTTT.

This chain joins TRBV29-1 and TRBJ1-2; D is undetermined. Germline-derived CDR1 and CDR2 are SQVTM and ANQGSEA. The CDR3 totals 14 residues. V was pared by 0 bases and J by 2 bases, with 10 bases between. The CDR3 DNA follows: TGCAGCGTTGAAGAAAAGGCCATCAACTATGGCTACACCTTC. This codes for CSVEEKAINYGYTF.

This clonotype showed up many times. Here the CDR3 DNA reads TGTGCCAGCAGCTACTGGGCTTTACAAGAGACCCAGTACTTC. Its translation: CASSYWALQETQYF. The chain combines TRBV7-9 with TRBJ2-5; no definite D call. Germline loops: CDR1 SEHNR, CDR2 FQNEAQ (reference sequence). Trimming cost V 4 bases and J 2 bases, with 11 bases left between them. The CDR3 totals 14 residues.

The rearrangement links TRBV6-5 to TRBJ1-2; unclear D gene. The CDR3 totals 12 residues. V lost 5 bases, J lost 2 bases, and 6 bases lay in between. CDR1 and CDR2 (germline): MNHEY, SVGAGI. CDR3 nucleotides: TGTGCCAGCAGTGCCAGAAACTATGGCTACACCTTC. It codes for CASSARNYGYTF.

The sample holds a few counts of this clonotype. V usage is TRBV4-3 and J usage is TRBJ1-1; TRBD1 agrees at 10 bases. The V and J ends lost 2 bases and 4 bases, in that order; junction bases with no gene match: 4. This CDR3 has 15 residues. Germline values: CDR1 LGHNA, CDR2 YSLEER. This chain's CDR3 is CASSQRGQGGTEAFF. The CDR3 DNA reads as TGCGCCAGCAGCCAACGAGGACAGGGGGGCACTGAAGCTTTCTTT.

The rearrangement uses TRBV29-1 and TRBJ2-1, with D possibly being TRBD1 or TRBD2 (5 bases each). V was cut by 6 bases and J by 10 bases, with 13 bases left in between. Germline CDR1 reads SQVTM; CDR2 reads ANQGSEA. The CDR3 spans 11 residues. The CDR3 DNA is TGCAGCGTGGGGGACGTACTCGAGCAGTTCTTC. Residues: CSVGDVLEQFF.

This clonotype was seen a handful of times. The rearrangement links TRBV12-3 or TRBV12-4 to TRBJ1-4; D may be TRBD1 (5 bases). V gave up 6 bases and J gave up 7 bases, with 21 bases separating them. The CDR3 totals 16 residues. The CDR3 DNA follows: TGTGCCAGCAGCCACGCTCAGGTGGGGCCGGTTGAAAAACTGTTTTTT. This codes for CASSHAQVGPVEKLFF.

This clonotype was observed a handful of times. This chain joins TRBV7-9 and TRBJ1-1; a weak D match, TRBD1 (6 bases). CDR3 length equals 13 residues. From germline, CDR1 is SEHNR and CDR2 FQNEAQ (reference sequence). Between the trimmed V and J ends, which lost 5 bases and 5 bases, there was a span of 12 bases. In DNA form, the CDR3 reads TGTGCCAGCAGCGCCCGACAGGCAACTGAAGCTTTCTTT. It specifies CASSARQATEAFF. Combining the CDR3 with reference TRBV7-9 and TRBJ1-1 gives the whole variable domain DTGVSQNPRHKITKRGQNVTFRCDPISEHNRLYWYRQTLGQGPEFLTYFQNEAQLEKSRLLSDRFSAERPKGSFSTLEIQRTEQGDSAMYLCASSARQATEAFFGQGTRLTVV.

This clonotype has a count of ten or more. This sequence joins TRBV5-1 and TRBJ1-5; D is unclear. The CDR3 runs 13 residues. V gave up 0 bases and J gave up 4 bases, with 5 bases separating them. Germline V gene lookup returns CDR1 SGHRS and CDR2 YFSETQ. CDR3 residues: CASSLAPNQPQHF. The CDR3 region has the DNA TGCGCCAGCAGCTTGGCCCCGAATCAGCCCCAGCATTTT.

The chain recombines TRBV5-5 with TRBJ2-7, with 11 bases fitting TRBD1. In germline, CDR1 is SGHKS, CDR2 YYEKEE (reference sequence). V shed 0 bases, J shed 4 bases, and the junction held 3 bases outside the gene matches. The CDR3 contains 15 residues. Here the CDR3 DNA reads TGTGCCAGCAGCTTGGCCGGGACAGGGGGATACGAGCAGTACTTC. Residues: CASSLAGTGGYEQYF.

This chain joins TRBV7-2 and TRBJ1-2; D not resolved. CDR3 length: 13 amino acids. Trimming shortened V by 4 bases and J by 4 bases, and 10 bases separated the two germline ends. Per the germline V gene, CDR1 is SGHTA and CDR2 is FQGNSA. CDR3 region: CASSSDTSYGYTF. In DNA form, the CDR3 reads TGTGCCAGCAGCTCCGACACCAGCTATGGCTACACCTTC. Full variable domain (missing parts from reference TRBV7-2 and TRBJ1-2): GAGVSQSPSNKVTEKGKDVELRCDPISGHTALYWYRQSLGQGLEFLIYFQGNSAPDKSGLPSDRFSAERTGGSVSTLTIQRTQQEDSAVYLCASSSDTSYGYTFGSGTRLTVV.

This clonotype was seen a few times. The rearrangement joins TRBV6-2 or TRBV6-3 to TRBJ2-3; no firm D call. The CDR3 runs to 14 residues. V lost 9 bases and J lost 0, with 13 bases in between. From germline, CDR1 is MNHEY and CDR2 SVGEGT. The CDR3 DNA is TGTGCCAGTCGTTCTCACACTAGCACAGATACGCAGTATTTT. As protein: CASRSHTSTDTQYF.

The rearrangement joins TRBV5-1 to TRBJ2-7; D is possibly TRBD2 (5 bases). CDR1 is SGHRS and CDR2 is YFSETQ in the germline V gene. The CDR3 runs 14 residues. The germline V and J ends were trimmed by 4 bases and 0 bases, with 11 bases remaining between them. CDR3 bases: TGCGCCAGCAGCCGCAGCGGAAACTCCTACGAGCAGTACGTC. Protein product: CASSRSGNSYEQYV.

This sequence joins TRBV12-3 or TRBV12-4 and TRBJ2-1, with 7 nucleotides matching TRBD2. V was clipped by 5 bases and J by 3 bases; unmatched bases: 10. The CDR3 runs 16 residues. The CDR3 sequence is CASSGFGGEFYNEQFF. The DNA of the CDR3 is TGTGCCAGCAGTGGATTTGGGGGGGAGTTCTACAATGAGCAGTTCTTC.

This clonotype has only a few counts. This chain uses TRBV7-8 with TRBJ2-7, with a possible D match to TRBD2 (7 bases). Deletions cut 2 bases from V and 0 bases from J, with 11 bases between. The CDR3 spans 15 residues. The germline V gene has CDR1 SGHVS and CDR2 FQNEAQ. The CDR3 spells CASSLRGGFSYEQYF. The CDR3 DNA follows: TGTGCCAGCAGCTTAAGGGGGGGATTCTCCTACGAGCAGTACTTC. Drawing the rest from reference TRBV7-8 and TRBJ2-7, the complete variable domain is GAGVSQSPRYKVAKRGQDVALRCDPISGHVSLFWYQQALGQGPEFLTYFQNEAQLDKSGLPSDRFFAERPEGSVSTLKIQRTQQEDSAVYLCASSLRGGFSYEQYFGPGTRLTVT.